These T cell receptor beta chains were read from a single sample in a study of technical replicates of blood from a few donors. Clones were read by immunoSEQ multiplex PCR, and TCRdb kept only the in-frame ones, dropping some. This sample yields nearly 80,000 clones, of which 96% are seen a single time; roughly 0.35% belongs to the top ten. The sample comprised T cells isolated from PBMCs. Receptors were obtained from a human donor in good health. CDR3s include the opening cysteine and the closing phenylalanine or tryptophan. A D gene is named only where the DNA matches it firmly. A clone size is listed for some rows: how often the clone was seen (once, few, many), or a class if it is expanded.

CDR3,DNA,D,size,J,V
CASSPGVYGYTF,TGTGCCAGCAGCCCCGGGGTCTATGGCTACACCTTC,-,-,TRBJ1-2,TRBV9
CASSVEGAGGSYEQYF,TGTGCCAGCAGCGTAGAAGGCGCAGGGGGGTCCTACGAGCAGTACTTC,-,once,TRBJ2-7,TRBV9
CASSQASGRENEQFF,TGTGCCAGCAGCCAAGCTAGCGGGAGAGAGAATGAGCAGTTCTTC,TRBD2,once,TRBJ2-1,TRBV4-2
CASSSVTGWNTEAFF,TGTGCCAGCAGTTCCGTGACAGGGTGGAACACTGAAGCTTTCTTT,TRBD1,-,TRBJ1-1,TRBV11-3
CSVWDSSYEQYF,TGCAGCGTGTGGGACTCTTCCTACGAGCAGTACTTC,-,-,TRBJ2-7,TRBV29-1
CASRATLGTSTDTQYF,TGTGCCAGCAGAGCTACTCTAGGGACTAGCACAGATACGCAGTATTTT,-,-,TRBJ2-3,TRBV2
CASQSGEQYF,TGTGCCAGCCAATCGGGGGAGCAGTACTTC,-,-,TRBJ2-7,TRBV28
CASAMDTGNTIYF,TGTGCTAGTGCGATGGACACTGGAAACACCATATATTTT,-,-,TRBJ1-3,TRBV12-5
CASRAGLHTDTQYF,TGTGCCAGCAGGGCCGGGTTACACACAGATACGCAGTATTTT,-,once,TRBJ2-3,TRBV6-5
CASTGEDSYGYTF,TGTGCCAGTACTGGTGAGGACAGCTACGGCTACACCTTC,-,-,TRBJ1-2,TRBV19
CASSGYDRGRLGDQPQHF,TGTGCCAGCAGTGGGTATGACAGGGGCAGGTTGGGGGATCAGCCCCAGCATTTT,TRBD1,-,TRBJ1-5,TRBV6-1
CASSEFEGAGGYTF,TGTGCCAGCAGTGAATTTGAGGGGGCAGGGGGCTACACCTTC,TRBD1,-,TRBJ1-2,TRBV6-4
CASSVAAGTHTDTQYF,TGTGCCAGCAGCGTAGCTGCGGGGACCCACACAGATACGCAGTATTTT,-,-,TRBJ2-3,TRBV9
CASSGTSGRDEQFF,TGCGCCAGCAGTGGGACTAGCGGGAGGGACGAGCAGTTCTTC,TRBD2,-,TRBJ2-1,TRBV4-1
CASRLTVSYEQYF,TGTGCAAGTCGCTTGACAGTCTCCTACGAGCAGTACTTC,-,-,TRBJ2-7,TRBV12-2
CASSLTGDYEQYF,TGTGCTAGCAGCTTGACAGGGGACTACGAGCAGTACTTC,TRBD1,-,TRBJ2-7,TRBV7-7
CASSLQYNEKLFF,TGCGCCAGCAGCTTACAGTATAATGAAAAACTGTTTTTT,-,-,TRBJ1-4,TRBV5-1
CASSDHPSGRLNEQFF,TGTGCCAGCAGCGACCACCCTAGCGGGAGGCTAAATGAGCAGTTCTTC,TRBD2,-,TRBJ2-1,TRBV9
CASLWTGTKEEKLFF,TGTGCCAGCCTCTGGACGGGGACAAAAGAGGAAAAACTGTTTTTT,-,-,TRBJ1-4,TRBV6-6
CASSEGQPSTDTQYF,TGTGCCAGCAGTGAGGGACAGCCTAGCACAGATACGCAGTATTTT,TRBD1,-,TRBJ2-3,TRBV2
CASSHRDEQFF,TGTGCCAGCAGCCATCGTGATGAGCAGTTCTTC,-,-,TRBJ2-1,TRBV14
CASSGLAGNSLGEQFF,TGTGCCAGCAGCGGACTAGCGGGAAATTCTTTGGGTGAGCAGTTCTTC,TRBD2,-,TRBJ2-1,TRBV9
CASSLDSAGDRYNEKLFF,TGCGCCAGCAGCTTGGATTCTGCGGGGGATAGGTATAATGAAAAACTGTTTTTT,-,-,TRBJ1-4,TRBV5-1
CASTPYGDSGNTIYF,TGTGCCAGTACCCCTTATGGAGACTCTGGAAACACCATATATTTT,-,-,TRBJ1-3,TRBV19
CASSLGWAGGPETQYF,TGCGCCAGCAGCTTGGGATGGGCGGGAGGGCCGGAGACCCAGTACTTC,TRBD2,once,TRBJ2-5,TRBV5-1
CATRRQGAYEQYF,TGTGCCACCAGGCGACAGGGGGCCTACGAGCAGTACTTC,TRBD1,-,TRBJ2-7,TRBV15
CASSPAGLREETQYF,TGTGCCAGCAGCCCAGCCGGGCTCAGGGAAGAGACCCAGTACTTC,-,-,TRBJ2-5,TRBV7-8
CASSYLWDKSYGYTF,TGTGCCAGCAGTTACCTTTGGGACAAGTCCTATGGCTACACCTTC,-,-,TRBJ1-2,TRBV6-5
CASSDWDSNTEAFF,TGTGCCAGCAGCGACTGGGACAGCAACACTGAAGCTTTCTTT,TRBD1,-,TRBJ1-1,TRBV11-2
CASSPARLEIYEQYF,TGTGCCAGCAGTCCCGCCCGACTAGAAATCTACGAGCAGTACTTC,-,once,TRBJ2-7,TRBV28
CASSVDLRAGGYNEQFF,TGTGCCAGCAGCGTAGATTTACGGGCAGGGGGCTACAATGAGCAGTTCTTC,TRBD1,-,TRBJ2-1,TRBV9
CASSLEPTRYNEQFF,TGTGCCAGCAGCTTAGAGCCGACTAGATACAATGAGCAGTTCTTC,-,-,TRBJ2-1,TRBV11-2
CSVEDLGPEAFF,TGCAGCGTTGAAGATCTGGGCCCTGAAGCTTTCTTT,-,-,TRBJ1-1,TRBV29-1
CASKVLGWGRVDTEAFF,TGCGCCAGCAAAGTCCTGGGTTGGGGGAGGGTCGACACTGAAGCTTTCTTT,-,-,TRBJ1-1,TRBV5-1
CASSKVKETGFKNIQYF,TGTGCCAGCAGTAAGGTAAAGGAGACAGGGTTCAAAAACATTCAGTACTTC,TRBD1,-,TRBJ2-4,TRBV28
CASSQDRGGEQFF,TGTGCCAGCAGCCAGGACAGGGGAGGGGAGCAGTTCTTC,TRBD1,-,TRBJ2-1,TRBV7-2